A selection of T cell receptor beta chains follows, all from one sample in a study of blood T cells in healthy people across ages. TCRdb itself ran the 5' RACE reads through MiXCR, one entry per CDR3 protein. The repertoire holds some 1.1 million distinct CDR3 sequences, 30% to 40% seen once, with roughly 13% in the top ten. The sequencing input was blood. All receptors come from a man aged 18 to 29 in good health. Both conserved end residues are part of each CDR3. A D gene is named only where the DNA matches it firmly. Clone size is stated in some rows and not others, as once, few, many or a class when expanded.

d_call	v_call	j_call	clone_size	cdr3_length	cdr3_aa	cdr3_nt
TRBD1	TRBV20-1	TRBJ2-3	few	16	CSASSSGTGRTDTQYF	TGCAGTGCTAGCTCCTCGGGGACAGGGAGAACAGATACGCAGTATTTT
TRBD2	TRBV20-1	TRBJ2-3	few	14	CSARTDAGDDTQYF	TGCAGTGCTAGAACGGACGCGGGAGACGATACGCAGTATTTT
TRBD2	TRBV9	TRBJ2-3	few	16	CASSVAGTRTPDTQYF	TGTGCCAGCAGCGTAGCTGGGACTAGAACCCCAGATACGCAGTATTTT
.	TRBV7-8	TRBJ2-5	.	17	CASSLFLGRLRGETQYF	TGTGCCAGCAGCTTATTTTTAGGCAGGCTGCGAGGAGAGACCCAGTACTTC
.	TRBV19	TRBJ1-1	few	15	CASSRAPGSNTEAFF	TGTGCCAGTAGTCGGGCTCCGGGGTCGAACACTGAAGCTTTCTTT
.	TRBV30	TRBJ1-5	few	13	CAWSMGSGQPQHF	TGTGCCTGGAGTATGGGCTCCGGGCAGCCCCAGCATTTT
.	TRBV5-1	TRBJ2-1	few	13	CASSVSRRNEQFF	TGCGCCAGCAGCGTGAGCAGGCGCAATGAGCAGTTCTTC
.	TRBV12-3/TRBV12-4	TRBJ2-7	.	13	CASKPASYNEQYF	TGTGCCAGCAAACCAGCATCCTACAATGAGCAGTACTTC
.	TRBV5-1	TRBJ2-5	.	14	CASRNEERYNEQYF	TGCGCCAGCAGAAACGAGGAAAGGTACAATGAGCAGTACTTC
TRBD2	TRBV20-1	TRBJ2-7	once	16	CSATAPSSGDSYEQYF	TGCAGTGCTACCGCTCCTTCTAGCGGGGATAGCTACGAGCAGTACTTC
.	TRBV12-3/TRBV12-4	TRBJ2-3	many	15	CASSLGLTYTDTQYF	TGTGCCAGCAGTTTAGGGCTCACCTACACAGATACGCAGTATTTT
.	TRBV20-1	TRBJ2-1	few	12	CSGGPAYNEQFF	TGCAGCGGGGGCCCGGCCTACAATGAGCAGTTCTTC
TRBD2	TRBV20-1	TRBJ2-3	.	11	CSASGVDTQYF	TGCAGTGCCAGCGGGGTAGATACGCAGTATTTT
TRBD2	TRBV7-2	TRBJ2-3	.	17	CASAQHASGGGTDTQYF	TGTGCCAGCGCCCAACACGCTAGCGGGGGGGGCACAGATACGCAGTATTTT
.	TRBV4-2	TRBJ1-4	few	15	CASSPPGSVNEKLFF	TGTGCCAGCAGCCCCCCAGGGAGCGTTAATGAAAAACTGTTTTTT
TRBD2	TRBV29-1	TRBJ2-5	.	13	CSAPPGGDNEQYF	TGCAGCGCCCCCCCCGGGGGGGACAATGAGCAGTACTTC
TRBD1	TRBV7-2	TRBJ2-7	.	15	CASRLAGTGGYEQYF	TGTGCCAGCAGGCTTGCCGGGACAGGGGGCTACGAGCAGTACTTC
.	TRBV10-3	TRBJ1-5	few	14	CAISESKGGQPQHF	TGTGCCATCAGTGAGTCGAAGGGGGGGCAGCCCCAGCATTTT
TRBD1	TRBV7-9	TRBJ1-1	.	17	CASSLALAGGRRTEAFF	TGTGCCAGCAGCTTAGCGCTGGCAGGGGGGAGGAGGACTGAAGCTTTCTTT
.	TRBV4-1	TRBJ2-1	.	17	CASSQEGRQDSYNEQFF	TGCGCCAGCAGCCAAGAGGGCAGGCAGGACTCCTACAATGAGCAGTTCTTC
TRBD2	TRBV27	TRBJ2-1	.	19	CARSLSGLAGGRSYNEQFF	TGTGCCCGCAGTTTATCAGGGCTAGCGGGGGGCCGCTCCTACAATGAGCAGTTCTTC
.	TRBV5-1	TRBJ2-2	.	13	CASSLGQHGELFF	TGCGCCAGCAGCTTGGGTCAACACGGGGAGCTGTTTTTT
.	TRBV6-2/TRBV6-3	TRBJ2-7	.	17	CASSLPDRWGKPDEQYF	TGTGCCAGCAGTTTACCCGACAGGTGGGGTAAACCTGACGAGCAGTACTTC
TRBD1	TRBV6-5	TRBJ1-2	few	15	CASRPTGGFDYGYTF	TGTGCCAGCAGACCGACAGGGGGCTTTGACTATGGCTACACCTTC
.	TRBV6-2/TRBV6-3	TRBJ1-2	few	13	CASSYEQGYGYTF	TGTGCCAGCAGTTACGAACAGGGCTATGGCTACACCTTC
.	TRBV20-1	TRBJ1-1	.	12	CSAGTGFTEAFF	TGCAGTGCCGGTACCGGGTTCACTGAAGCTTTCTTT
TRBD2	TRBV6-2/TRBV6-3	TRBJ2-3	few	15	CASSSRTRDPDTQYF	TGTGCCAGCAGTTCTAGGACTAGAGATCCAGATACGCAGTATTTT
TRBD1	TRBV27	TRBJ2-2	.	14	CASCRDRQTGELFF	TGTGCCAGCTGTCGGGACAGGCAGACCGGGGAGCTGTTTTTT
.	TRBV14	TRBJ1-1	.	16	CASSPPRSSPNTEAFF	TGTGCCAGCAGCCCCCCAAGGAGTTCACCCAACACTGAAGCTTTCTTT
.	TRBV12-5	TRBJ2-5	.	12	CASALGLSEQYF	TGTGCTAGTGCCCTCGGCCTTTCGGAGCAGTACTTC
.	TRBV20-1	TRBJ1-1	once	13	CSAVTKVNTEAFF	TGCAGTGCTGTTACCAAGGTAAACACTGAAGCTTTCTTT
.	TRBV5-4	TRBJ1-2	.	15	CASSSLAGAGYGYTF	TGTGCCAGCAGCTCTCTTGCCGGGGCGGGATATGGCTACACCTTC
.	TRBV6-6	TRBJ2-5	few	17	CASSYPYHGGLGETQYF	TGTGCCAGCAGTTACCCTTACCACGGGGGGCTCGGGGAGACCCAGTACTTC
.	TRBV6-4	TRBJ2-7	few	14	CASSPGTNYNEQYF	TGTGCCAGCAGTCCCGGGACAAATTACAATGAGCAGTACTTC
TRBD1	TRBV7-8	TRBJ1-5	.	13	CASSLGQLQPQHF	TGTGCCAGCAGCTTGGGACAGCTCCAGCCCCAGCATTTT
.	TRBV6-2/TRBV6-3	TRBJ1-5	.	13	CASSYTLNQPQHF	TGTGCCAGCAGTTACACTCTGAATCAGCCCCAGCATTTT
TRBD2	TRBV4-3	TRBJ2-2	.	16	CASSQDFGTSPRELFF	TGCGCCAGCAGCCAAGATTTTGGGACTAGCCCCCGGGAGCTGTTTTTT
.	TRBV12-3/TRBV12-4	TRBJ1-5	.	16	CASSLEQGLGNQPQHF	TGTGCCAGCAGTTTGGAACAGGGTTTAGGCAATCAGCCCCAGCATTTT
TRBD1	TRBV5-1	TRBJ1-2	.	16	CASSLNRDRYNYGYTF	TGCGCCAGCAGCCTGAACCGGGACAGATATAACTATGGCTACACCTTC
.	TRBV20-1	TRBJ2-3	few	13	CSAIQASTDTQYF	TGCAGTGCTATACAGGCTAGCACAGATACGCAGTATTTT
.	TRBV14	TRBJ2-2	.	15	CASSQVGLGTGELFF	TGTGCCAGCAGCCAAGTGGGGCTTGGGACCGGGGAGCTGTTTTTT
.	TRBV4-3	TRBJ1-4	many	18	CASSQDFEGGGFSEKLFF	TGCGCCAGCAGCCAAGACTTCGAAGGTGGGGGCTTCTCGGAAAAACTGTTTTTT
.	TRBV9	TRBJ1-1	.	13	CASSHGENTEAFF	TGTGCCAGCAGCCACGGAGAGAACACTGAAGCTTTCTTT
TRBD1	TRBV7-8	TRBJ1-6	.	16	CASSPGQGVYNSPLHF	TGTGCCAGCAGCCCAGGACAGGGGGTTTATAATTCACCCCTCCACTTT
.	TRBV10-3	TRBJ1-1	few	16	CAISERRAGGHTEAFF	TGTGCCATCAGTGAGCGGCGGGCGGGGGGTCACACTGAAGCTTTCTTT
TRBD1	TRBV7-9	TRBJ1-2	many	14	CASSLGDRSYGYTF	TGTGCCAGCAGCTTAGGGGACAGATCCTATGGCTACACCTTC
TRBD2	TRBV5-1	TRBJ2-7	.	15	CASSLTSGPTYEQYF	TGCGCCAGCAGCTTGACTAGCGGGCCTACCTACGAGCAGTACTTC
.	TRBV20-1	TRBJ2-4	.	12	CSASTDKNIQYF	TGCAGTGCTAGTACGGATAAAAACATTCAGTACTTC